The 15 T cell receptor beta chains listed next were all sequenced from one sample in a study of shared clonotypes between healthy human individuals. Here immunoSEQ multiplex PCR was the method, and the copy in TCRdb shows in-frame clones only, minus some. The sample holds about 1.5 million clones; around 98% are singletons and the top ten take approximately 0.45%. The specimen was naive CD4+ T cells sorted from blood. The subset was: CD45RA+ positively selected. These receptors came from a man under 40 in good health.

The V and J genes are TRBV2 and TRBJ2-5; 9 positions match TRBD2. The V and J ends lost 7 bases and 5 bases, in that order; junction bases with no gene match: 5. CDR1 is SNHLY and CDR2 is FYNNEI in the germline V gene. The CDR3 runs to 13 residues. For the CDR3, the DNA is TGTGCCAGCACTTTAGCGGGAGCGGAGACCCAGTACTTC. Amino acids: CASTLAGAETQYF.

CDR3 nucleotides: TGTGCCAGCAGCAAAGAGGCGGGGAGGACTGGAAACACCATATATTTT. Its protein product is CASSKEAGRTGNTIYF. The gene calls are TRBV21-1 and TRBJ1-3. TRBV21-1 is a pseudogene segment. The CDR3 is made up of 16 amino acids.

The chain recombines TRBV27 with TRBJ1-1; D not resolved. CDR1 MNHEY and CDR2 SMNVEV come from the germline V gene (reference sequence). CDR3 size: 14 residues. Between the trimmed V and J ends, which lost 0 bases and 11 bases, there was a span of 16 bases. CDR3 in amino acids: CASSLSPGRSVAFF. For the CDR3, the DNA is TGTGCCAGCAGTTTATCTCCGGGTCGGTCCGTCGCTTTCTTT.

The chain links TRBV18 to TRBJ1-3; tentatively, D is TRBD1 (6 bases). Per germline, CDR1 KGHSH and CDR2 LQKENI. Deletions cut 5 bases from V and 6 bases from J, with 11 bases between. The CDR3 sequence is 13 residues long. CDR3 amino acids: CASSTDRQNTIYF. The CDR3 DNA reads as TGTGCCAGCTCAACTGACAGGCAAAACACCATATATTTT.

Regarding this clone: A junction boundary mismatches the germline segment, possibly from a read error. The DNA for the CDR3 is TGTGCCAGCTATATTGGGGGGGCGACCTTT. The encoded protein is CASYIGGATF. The V and J genes are TRBV2 and TRBJ1-3; D possibly corresponds to TRBD1 (6 bases). There are 10 residues in the CDR3. Germline V CDR1 and CDR2: SNHLY, FYNNEI.

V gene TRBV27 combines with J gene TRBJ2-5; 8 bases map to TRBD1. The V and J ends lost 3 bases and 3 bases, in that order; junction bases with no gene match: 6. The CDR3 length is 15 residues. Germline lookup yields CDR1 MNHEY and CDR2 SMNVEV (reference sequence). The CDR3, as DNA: TGTGCCAGCAGTTTCAGACAGGGGTGGGAAGAGACCCAGTACTTC. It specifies CASSFRQGWEETQYF.

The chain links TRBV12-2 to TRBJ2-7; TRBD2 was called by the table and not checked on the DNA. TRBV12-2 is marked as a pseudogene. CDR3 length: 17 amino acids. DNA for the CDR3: TGTGCAAGTCGCTACTTCAAAGGGGGGGGAGCAGGCCACGAGCAGTACTTC. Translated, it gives CASRYFKGGGAGHEQYF.

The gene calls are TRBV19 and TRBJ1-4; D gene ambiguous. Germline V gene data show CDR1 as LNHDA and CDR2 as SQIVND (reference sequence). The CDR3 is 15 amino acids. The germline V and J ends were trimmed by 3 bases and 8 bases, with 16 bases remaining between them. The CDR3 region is CASSIAAVFREKLFF. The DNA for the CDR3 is TGTGCCAGTAGTATCGCGGCAGTGTTTCGGGAAAAACTGTTTTTT. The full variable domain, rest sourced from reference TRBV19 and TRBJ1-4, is DGGITQSPKYLFRKEGQNVTLSCEQNLNHDAMYWYRQDPGQGLRLIYYSQIVNDFQKGDIAEGYSVSREKKESFPLTVTSAQKNPTAFYLCASSIAAVFREKLFFGSGTQLSVL.

CDR3 in DNA: TGTGCCAGCAGTGGGGACAGGGTTGGAAGCAATCAGCCCCAGCATTTT. It yields the protein CASSGDRVGSNQPQHF. V gene TRBV6-1 combines with J gene TRBJ1-5; 9 bases match TRBD1. The junction had 5 bases not matched to a gene; V was cut back by 4 bases and J by 1 base. From germline, CDR1 is MNHNS and CDR2 SASEGT. The CDR3 length is 16 residues.

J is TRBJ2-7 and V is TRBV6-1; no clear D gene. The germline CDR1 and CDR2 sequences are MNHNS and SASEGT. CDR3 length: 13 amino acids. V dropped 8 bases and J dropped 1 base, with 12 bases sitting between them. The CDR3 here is CASRVAASYEQYF. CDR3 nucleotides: TGTGCCAGCCGGGTGGCTGCTTCCTACGAGCAGTACTTC.

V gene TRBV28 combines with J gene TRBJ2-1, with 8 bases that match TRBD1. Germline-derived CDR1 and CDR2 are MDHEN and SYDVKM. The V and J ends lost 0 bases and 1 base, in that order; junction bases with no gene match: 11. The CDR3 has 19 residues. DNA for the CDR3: TGTGCCAGCAGTTTATGGGGTGCACTACAGGGGGAGTCCTACAATGAGCAGTTCTTC. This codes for CASSLWGALQGESYNEQFF.

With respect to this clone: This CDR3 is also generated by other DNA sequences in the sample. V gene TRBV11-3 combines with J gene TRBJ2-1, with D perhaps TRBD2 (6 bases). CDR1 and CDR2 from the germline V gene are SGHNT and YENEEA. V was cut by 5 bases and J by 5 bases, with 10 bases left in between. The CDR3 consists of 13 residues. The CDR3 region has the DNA TGTGCCAGCAGCCTGGGACTTAACAATGAGCAGTTCTTC. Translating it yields CASSLGLNNEQFF.

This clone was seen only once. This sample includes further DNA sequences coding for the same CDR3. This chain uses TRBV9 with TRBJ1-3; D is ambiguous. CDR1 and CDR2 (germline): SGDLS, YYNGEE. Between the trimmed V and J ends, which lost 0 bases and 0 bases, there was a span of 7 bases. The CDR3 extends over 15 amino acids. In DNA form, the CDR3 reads TGTGCCAGCAGCGTAGACCCAAGCTCTGGAAACACCATATATTTT. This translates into CASSVDPSSGNTIYF.

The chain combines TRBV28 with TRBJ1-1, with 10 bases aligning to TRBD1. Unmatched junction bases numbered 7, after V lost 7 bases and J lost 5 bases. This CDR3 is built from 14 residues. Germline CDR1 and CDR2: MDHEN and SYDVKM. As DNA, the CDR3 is TGTGCCAGCATCACGGACAGGGGGGGTACTGAAGCTTTCTTT. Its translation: CASITDRGGTEAFF.

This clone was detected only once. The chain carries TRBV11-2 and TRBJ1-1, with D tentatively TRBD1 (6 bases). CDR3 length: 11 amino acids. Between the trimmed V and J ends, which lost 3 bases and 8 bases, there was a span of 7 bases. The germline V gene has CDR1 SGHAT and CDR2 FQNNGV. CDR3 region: CASSFTGEAFF. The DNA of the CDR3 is TGTGCCAGCAGCTTTACAGGGGAAGCTTTCTTT.